The next 26 T cell receptor beta chains were all read from a single sample in a study of spatial heterogeneity in lung cancer. Described time point: sample taken at primary tumor resection. TCRdb reprocessed the 5' RACE reads with MiXCR, giving one entry per CDR3 protein. In the table there are approximately 15,000 distinct CDR3 sequences, around 3.3% of which are singletons. The source material was normal lung tissue next to the tumor, sampled at surgery. The receptors were sampled from a male donor with early-stage non-small cell lung cancer.

The table lists this clonotype with many counts. The library was built for alpha chains, so this beta chain is an off-target read and its size means little. The chain recombines TRBV9 with TRBJ2-3, with D uncertain. Between the trimmed V and J ends, which lost 5 bases and 2 bases, there was a span of 18 bases. Looked up from germline, CDR1 is SGDLS and CDR2 is YYNGEE. The CDR3 runs 16 residues. The CDR3 protein is CASSISGLSHTDTQYF. In DNA form, the CDR3 reads TGTGCCAGCAGTATCTCGGGTCTCTCCCACACAGATACGCAGTATTTT.

In its sample, this clonotype was seen many times. A library made for alpha chains picked up this beta chain off target, so its size means little. The chain employs TRBV19 and TRBJ1-1, with D perhaps matching TRBD1 (5 bases). Germline V gene lookup returns CDR1 LNHDA and CDR2 SQIVND (reference sequence). The CDR3 covers 14 residues. Trimming removed 3 bases at V and 7 bases at J, with 15 bases between. The CDR3: CASSILFAGSEAFF. CDR3 nucleotides: TGTGCCAGTAGTATCTTATTTGCAGGGAGTGAAGCTTTCTTT.

At least ten counts were recorded for this clonotype. This beta chain represents an off-target read in a library built for alpha chains; its size is of limited meaning. The chain combines TRBV6-2 or TRBV6-3 with TRBJ2-7; D perhaps matches TRBD1 (6 bases). V was clipped by 2 bases and J by 1 base, with 6 bases between them. The CDR3 has 13 amino acids. Germline assignment: CDR1 MNHEY and CDR2 SVGEGT. The CDR3 nucleotides are TGTGCCAGCAGTTACGGACAGTCCTACGAGCAGTACTTC. Its translation is CASSYGQSYEQYF.

As to this clonotype: The library was designed around alpha chains, so this beta chain is a stray read whose abundance carries little weight. CDR3 nucleotides: TGCAGCGTTGGCTCTAGCGGGCAAGAAACAGATACGCAGTATTTT. Encoded protein: CSVGSSGQETDTQYF. The V call is TRBV29-1, the J call TRBJ2-3; 8 nucleotides align to TRBD2. This CDR3 has 15 amino acids. Germline values: CDR1 SQVTM, CDR2 ANQGSEA. V lost 4 bases, J lost 3 bases, and 9 bases stayed unmatched.

This clonotype is classed as medium-sized. The size of this beta chain means little, since it is a stray read in a library made for alpha chains. This chain uses TRBV20-1 with TRBJ1-2; maybe TRBD1 (5 bases). V was cut by 6 bases and J by 4 bases, with 15 bases left in between. The CDR3 extends over 13 amino acids. Looked up from germline, CDR1 is DFQATT and CDR2 is SNEGSKA (reference sequence). CDR3 nucleotide sequence: TGCAGTGCAAACTTCGGGGCAAGCTATGGCTACACCTTC. This sequence encodes CSANFGASYGYTF.

This clonotype was counted ten times or more. Little can be read into the size of this beta chain, an off-target read in a library designed for alpha chains. V is TRBV20-1 and J is TRBJ1-1; tentative D call: TRBD1 (5 bases). This CDR3 spans 11 amino acids. The germline V gene has CDR1 DFQATT and CDR2 SNEGSKA (reference sequence). With 5 bases removed from V and 6 bases from J, the gap between germline ends came to 10 bases. The chain's CDR3 is CSAYQGAEAFF. In DNA form, the CDR3 reads TGCAGTGCTTATCAAGGGGCTGAAGCTTTCTTT.

This clonotype is classed as medium-sized. This beta chain is a stray read from a library made for alpha chains; its abundance is not meaningful. This sequence joins TRBV6-5 and TRBJ2-5; the D gene is possibly TRBD2 (7 bases). CDR3 size: 15 residues. V was shortened by 2 bases and J by 4 bases, with 14 bases between the two germline ends. CDR1 and CDR2 (germline): MNHEY, SVGAGI. The CDR3, as DNA: TGTGCCAGCAGTTACGTCGGGGGCGGGAGAGAGACCCAGTACTTC. Translated: CASSYVGGGRETQYF.

This clonotype was found many times. Found in a library prepared for alpha chains, this beta chain is an off-target read, and its abundance has little meaning. The chain carries TRBV12-3 or TRBV12-4 and TRBJ1-2; D uncertain. This CDR3 has 11 amino acids. The V and J ends lost 1 base and 11 bases respectively, with 8 bases between them. CDR3 sequence reads: CASSLDGRYTF. CDR3 bases: TGTGCCAGCAGTTTAGACGGAAGATACACCTTC.

This clonotype was seen many times. Little can be read into the size of this beta chain, an off-target read in a library designed for alpha chains. V gene TRBV20-1 combines with J gene TRBJ2-1; weak D call: TRBD1 (6 bases). CDR1 and CDR2 (germline): DFQATT, SNEGSKA (reference sequence). This CDR3 is 16 amino acids long. V lost 1 base and J lost 0, with 13 bases in between. The CDR3, as DNA: TGCAGTGCTAGAGCCGGACAGTGGAGCTCCTACAATGAGCAGTTCTTC. It yields the protein CSARAGQWSSYNEQFF.

This clonotype was counted at least ten times. Because this beta chain is a stray read in a library intended to capture alpha chains, its abundance should not be given much weight. V gene TRBV18 combines with J gene TRBJ1-1; D is undetermined. From germline, CDR1 is KGHSH and CDR2 LQKENI. Trimming pared 4 bases from V and 3 bases from J, leaving 9 bases between. CDR3 length equals 13 residues. This CDR3 reads CASSQSTDTEAFF. CDR3 nucleotide sequence: TGTGCCAGCTCACAGTCAACGGACACTGAAGCTTTCTTT.

This clonotype was found many times. The library was prepared for alpha chains; this beta chain is a stray read, so its frequency means little. The CDR3 spells CASSLSRTTMQFF. CDR3 DNA sequence: TGTGCCAGCAGCTTGTCCCGGACTACCATGCAGTTCTTC. The chain joins TRBV7-8 to TRBJ2-1; D is perhaps TRBD2 (6 bases). CDR1 is SGHVS, CDR2 FQNEAQ, per germline. The CDR3 is 13 residues long. V was clipped by 3 bases and J by 12 bases, with 15 bases between them.

Within the sample, this clonotype is medium-sized. Because the library targeted alpha chains, this beta chain is an off-target read whose size means little. The chain employs TRBV10-2 and TRBJ1-2; D remains ambiguous. The CDR3 is 14 residues long. CDR1 is WSHSY, CDR2 SAAADI, per germline. V shed 3 bases and J shed 4 bases, with 12 bases lying between them. The CDR3 nucleotides read TGCGCCAGCAGTGATCTGGGTACGGGCTATGGCTACACCTTC. Amino acid sequence: CASSDLGTGYGYTF.

This clonotype was observed many times. The library was built for alpha chains, so this beta chain is an off-target read and its size means little. V usage is TRBV12-3 or TRBV12-4 and J usage is TRBJ2-7, with D unresolved. Trimming pared 5 bases from V and 5 bases from J, leaving 13 bases between. The CDR3 has 13 residues. This CDR3 is CASSRGEPDEQYF. In nucleotides, the CDR3 is TGTGCCAGCAGTCGTGGCGAACCCGACGAGCAGTACTTC.

This clonotype rates as medium-sized. Found in a library prepared for alpha chains, this beta chain is an off-target read, and its abundance has little meaning. The chain links TRBV6-5 to TRBJ1-2; 7 bases are shared with TRBD1. Trimming at V came to 6 bases and at J to 8 bases, leaving 6 bases not matched to a gene. This CDR3 comprises 12 residues. Germline loops: CDR1 MNHEY, CDR2 SVGAGI. The CDR3 protein is CASRLRGGGYTF. The CDR3 bases are TGTGCCAGCAGGCTCAGGGGGGGCGGCTACACCTTC.

This clonotype was counted ten times or more. The library was designed around alpha chains, so this beta chain is a stray read whose abundance carries little weight. This chain joins TRBV5-8 and TRBJ1-2; D unclear. The CDR3 is 15 residues long. V lost 0 bases and J lost 0, with 9 bases in between. Germline-derived CDR1 and CDR2 are SGHTS and YDEGEE. This chain's CDR3 is CASSLVAAANYGYTF. In nucleotides, the CDR3 is TGTGCCAGCAGCTTGGTCGCAGCGGCTAACTATGGCTACACCTTC.

There are many counts of this clonotype. The library was prepared for alpha chains; this beta chain is a stray read, so its frequency means little. This CDR3 reads CASTIGANPAGNTIYF. CDR3 nucleotide sequence: TGTGCCAGCACCATTGGGGCCAACCCGGCCGGAAACACCATATATTTT. The V and J genes are TRBV6-5 and TRBJ1-3, with D possibly being TRBD1 (5 bases). The ends were cut back, 7 bases at V and 4 bases at J, with 20 bases in the middle. Germline V CDR1 and CDR2: MNHEY, SVGAGI. CDR3 size: 16 residues.

Ten or more counts support this clonotype. This beta chain is a stray sequence in a library constructed for alpha chains; its clone size is not meaningful. The chain uses TRBV6-1 and TRBJ2-7, with 10 bases aligning to TRBD1. The germline V gene encodes CDR1 MNHNS and CDR2 SASEGT. Trimming took 1 base from V and 3 from J; bases not matched to a gene: 12. The CDR3 totals 18 residues. This CDR3 is CASSEVFAGTGAVYEQYF. The CDR3, as DNA: TGTGCCAGCAGTGAAGTTTTTGCCGGGACAGGGGCCGTCTACGAGCAGTACTTC.

This clonotype showed up many times. Because the library targeted alpha chains, this beta chain is an off-target read whose size means little. This chain joins TRBV5-1 and TRBJ2-3; D is perhaps TRBD1 (5 bases). Germline V CDR1 and CDR2: SGHRS, YFSETQ. Trimming took off 4 bases at V and 2 bases at J, with 14 bases between the two ends. This CDR3 contains 15 residues. DNA of the CDR3: TGCGCCAGCAGCCGCCTGGTAGGGGACACAGATACGCAGTATTTT. It yields the protein CASSRLVGDTDTQYF.

In this sample, this clonotype turned up many times. For a library built for alpha chains, this beta chain is a stray read; little rests on its size. The chain is built from TRBV11-2 and TRBJ1-3; 9 nucleotides match TRBD1. The CDR3 is made up of 16 amino acids. Germline V gene sequence: CDR1 SGHAT, CDR2 FQNNGV. The V segment lost 5 bases and the J segment 0 bases; nucleotides outside the gene matches: 5. The CDR3 sequence is CASSMTGGSSGNTIYF. The CDR3 nucleotides read TGTGCCAGCAGCATGACAGGGGGGAGCTCTGGAAACACCATATATTTT. Drawing the rest from reference TRBV11-2 and TRBJ1-3, the complete variable domain is EAGVAQSPRYKIIEKRQSVAFWCNPISGHATLYWYQQILGQGPKLLIQFQNNGVVDDSQLPKDRFSAERLKGVDSTLKIQPAKLEDSAVYLCASSMTGGSSGNTIYFGEGSWLTVV.

This clonotype is classed as medium-sized. Little can be read into the size of this beta chain, an off-target read in a library designed for alpha chains. The chain carries TRBV5-4 and TRBJ2-7, with D perhaps matching TRBD1 (5 bases). Germline V gene sequence: CDR1 SGHNT, CDR2 YYREEE (reference sequence). The CDR3 has 15 amino acids. V lost 2 bases and J 6 bases, leaving 18 bases between the germline ends. The CDR3 DNA reads as TGTGCCAGCAGCTTTGGGGCAGGCCCCCTCTCCGAGCAGTACTTC. This gives the protein CASSFGAGPLSEQYF.

This clonotype is labeled medium-sized (0.01 to 0.1%). The library was designed around alpha chains, so this beta chain is a stray read whose abundance carries little weight. The chain combines TRBV6-5 with TRBJ2-1; D is uncertain. Germline V lookup: CDR1 MNHEY, CDR2 SVGAGI. Between the trimmed V and J ends, which lost 5 bases and 8 bases, there was a span of 7 bases. The CDR3 runs to 11 residues. CDR3 DNA sequence: TGTGCCAGCAGTGCTGGGGATGAGCAGTTCTTC. Amino acids: CASSAGDEQFF.

This clonotype was recorded at least ten times. This beta chain is an unintended read in a library built for alpha chains; its size means little. The chain employs TRBV5-1 and TRBJ1-1, with TRBD1 as a possible D gene (5 bases). CDR1 is SGHRS, CDR2 YFSETQ, per germline. V shed 4 bases and J shed 1 base, with 17 bases lying between them. The CDR3 runs to 16 residues. CDR3: CASSPTGLTANTEAFF. CDR3 nucleotide sequence: TGCGCCAGCAGCCCGACGGGACTGACCGCGAACACTGAAGCTTTCTTT.

This clonotype was observed many times. This beta chain represents an off-target read in a library built for alpha chains; its size is of limited meaning. The V call is TRBV6-2 or TRBV6-3, the J call TRBJ2-3; 10 bases fit TRBD2. This CDR3 comprises 16 residues. Germline V gives CDR1 MNHEY, CDR2 SVGEGT. V gave up 2 bases and J gave up 0 bases; unmatched junction bases: 2. CDR3 DNA sequence: TGTGCCAGCAGTTACATACTAGCGGGAAGCACAGATACGCAGTATTTT. Amino acid sequence: CASSYILAGSTDTQYF.

This clonotype has more than one count but fewer than ten. This beta chain was picked up by a library intended for alpha chains and is off target, so its count carries little meaning. The CDR3 loop reads CASSLAERSEKLFF. As DNA, the CDR3 is TGTGCCAGCAGCCTGGCGGAGCGGAGTGAAAAACTGTTTTTT. V is TRBV5-6 and J is TRBJ1-4, with unresolved D. Germline V lookup: CDR1 SGHDT, CDR2 YYEEEE. The ends were cut back, 4 bases at V and 7 bases at J, with 14 bases in the middle. The CDR3 runs to 14 residues.

Many counts were recorded for this clonotype. With the library built for alpha chains, this beta chain is off target and its frequency is not meaningful. The chain uses TRBV21-1 and TRBJ1-1; the table gives TRBD1 as D, unverified against the DNA. TRBV21-1 is tagged as a pseudogene. The length of the CDR3 is 12 residues. The chain's CDR3 is CAPQGGRKEAFF. DNA of the CDR3: TGTGCCCCCCAAGGGGGGAGGAAAGAAGCTTTCTTT.

This clonotype occurred many times. Little can be read into the size of this beta chain, an off-target read in a library designed for alpha chains. V is TRBV7-3 and J is TRBJ2-1; tentative D call: TRBD1 (6 bases). The V end lost 4 bases, the J end lost 8 bases, and 12 bases lay between the germline ends. CDR3 length: 13 residues. In germline, CDR1 is SGHTA, CDR2 FQGTGA. This CDR3 is CASSSSGTHEQFF. The CDR3 DNA reads as TGTGCCAGCAGCTCTTCCGGGACACATGAGCAGTTCTTC.